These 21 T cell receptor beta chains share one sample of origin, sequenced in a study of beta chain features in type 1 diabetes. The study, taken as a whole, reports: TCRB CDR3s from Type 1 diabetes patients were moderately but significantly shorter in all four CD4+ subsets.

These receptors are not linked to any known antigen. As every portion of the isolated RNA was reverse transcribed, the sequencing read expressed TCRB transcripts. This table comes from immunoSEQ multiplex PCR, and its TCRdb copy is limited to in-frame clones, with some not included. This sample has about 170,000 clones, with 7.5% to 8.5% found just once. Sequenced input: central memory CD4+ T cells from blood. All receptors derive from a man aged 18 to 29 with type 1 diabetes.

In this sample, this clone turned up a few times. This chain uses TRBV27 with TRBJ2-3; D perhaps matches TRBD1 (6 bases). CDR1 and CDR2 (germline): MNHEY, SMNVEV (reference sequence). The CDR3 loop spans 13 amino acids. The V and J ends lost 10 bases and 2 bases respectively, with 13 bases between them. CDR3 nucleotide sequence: TGTGCCACCCAAAGGGGGTTCACAGATACGCAGTATTTT. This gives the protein CATQRGFTDTQYF.

The CDR3 sequence is CASSVRQANTEAFF. In nucleotides, the CDR3 is TGTGCCAGCAGTGTTCGACAGGCGAACACTGAAGCTTTCTTT. This sequence joins TRBV28 and TRBJ1-1, with a weak D call TRBD1 (6 bases). V was shortened by 5 bases and J by 1 base, with 11 bases between the two germline ends. CDR3 size: 14 residues. The germline CDR1 and CDR2 sequences are MDHEN and SYDVKM.

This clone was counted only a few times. CDR3 amino acids: CASSQGTGGYTEAFF. The CDR3 DNA sequence: TGCGCCAGCAGCCAAGGGACAGGGGGCTACACTGAAGCTTTCTTT. The chain recombines TRBV4-3 with TRBJ1-1; 11 bases line up with TRBD1. Germline loops: CDR1 LGHNA, CDR2 YSLEER. J gave up 3 bases and V 1 base, and 1 base lay outside the gene matches. The CDR3 is 15 amino acids.

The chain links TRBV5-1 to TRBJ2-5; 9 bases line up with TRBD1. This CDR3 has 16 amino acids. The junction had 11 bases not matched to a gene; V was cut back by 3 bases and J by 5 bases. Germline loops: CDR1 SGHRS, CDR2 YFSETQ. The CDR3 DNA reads TGCGCCAGCAGCTCTCGACCGGGACAGGGAATGGAGACCCAGTACTTC. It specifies CASSSRPGQGMETQYF.

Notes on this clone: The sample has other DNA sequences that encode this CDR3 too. The CDR3 bases are TGCGCCAGCAGCTTGGGACCGGGAGATCAGCCCCAGCATTTT. As protein: CASSLGPGDQPQHF. This chain uses TRBV5-1 with TRBJ1-5, with no clear D. The CDR3 loop spans 14 amino acids. Trimming pared 0 bases from V and 5 bases from J, leaving 9 bases between. Germline V gene sequence: CDR1 SGHRS, CDR2 YFSETQ.

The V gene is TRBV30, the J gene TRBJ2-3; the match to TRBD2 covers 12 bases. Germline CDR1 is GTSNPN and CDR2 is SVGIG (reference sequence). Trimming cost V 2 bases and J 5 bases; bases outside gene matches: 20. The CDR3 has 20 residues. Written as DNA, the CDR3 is TGTGCCTGGAGTCCCGGAACCCTAGCGGGAGGGCCAATTTTGGGAGATACGCAGTATTTT. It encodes CAWSPGTLAGGPILGDTQYF.

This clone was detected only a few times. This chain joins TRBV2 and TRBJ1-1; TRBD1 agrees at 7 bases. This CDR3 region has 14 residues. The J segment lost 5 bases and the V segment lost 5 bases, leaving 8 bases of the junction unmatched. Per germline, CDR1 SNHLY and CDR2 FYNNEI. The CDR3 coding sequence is TGTGCCAGCAGTACACTGACAGGGCGGACTGAAGCTTTCTTT. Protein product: CASSTLTGRTEAFF.

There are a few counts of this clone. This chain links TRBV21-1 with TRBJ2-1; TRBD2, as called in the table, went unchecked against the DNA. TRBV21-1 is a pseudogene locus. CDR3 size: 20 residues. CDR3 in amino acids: CASSGRTSGTRHPGLNEQFF. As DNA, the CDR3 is TGTGCCAGCAGCGGCCGGACTAGCGGAACTAGACATCCGGGACTAAATGAGCAGTTCTTC.

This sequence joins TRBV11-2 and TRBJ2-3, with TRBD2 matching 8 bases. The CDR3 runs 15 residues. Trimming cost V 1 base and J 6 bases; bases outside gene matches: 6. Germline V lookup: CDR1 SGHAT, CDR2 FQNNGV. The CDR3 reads CASSLGLAGRDTQYF. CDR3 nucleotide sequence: TGTGCCAGCAGCTTAGGATTAGCGGGGCGGGATACGCAGTATTTT.

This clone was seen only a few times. In DNA form, the CDR3 reads TGTGCCATCAGTGACAGGGACAACGAGCAGTACTTC. This sequence encodes CAISDRDNEQYF. This chain links TRBV10-3 with TRBJ2-7; D might be TRBD1 (6 bases). With 3 bases removed from V and 5 bases from J, the gap between germline ends came to 8 bases. CDR1 is ENHRY, CDR2 SYGVKD, per germline. This CDR3 has 12 amino acids.

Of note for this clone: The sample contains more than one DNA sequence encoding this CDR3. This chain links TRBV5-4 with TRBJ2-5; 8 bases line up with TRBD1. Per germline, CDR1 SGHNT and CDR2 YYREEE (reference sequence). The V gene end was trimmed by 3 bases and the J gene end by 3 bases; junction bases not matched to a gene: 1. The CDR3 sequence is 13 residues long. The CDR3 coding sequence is TGTGCCAGCAGCTCGGACAGGGAAGAGACCCAGTACTTC. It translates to CASSSDREETQYF.

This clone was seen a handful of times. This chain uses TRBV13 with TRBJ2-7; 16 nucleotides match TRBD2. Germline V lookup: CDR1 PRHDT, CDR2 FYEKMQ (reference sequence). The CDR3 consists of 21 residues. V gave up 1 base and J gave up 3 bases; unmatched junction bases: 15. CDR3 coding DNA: TGTGCCAGCAGCTTAGCCTATACAGGGACTAGCGGGAGGGCAAATTACTACGAGCAGTACTTC. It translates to CASSLAYTGTSGRANYYEQYF.

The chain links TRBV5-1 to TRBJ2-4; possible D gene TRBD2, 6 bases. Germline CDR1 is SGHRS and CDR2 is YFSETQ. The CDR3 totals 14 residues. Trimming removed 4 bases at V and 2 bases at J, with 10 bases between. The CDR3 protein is CASSPGGPKNIQYF. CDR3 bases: TGCGCCAGCAGCCCCGGGGGACCCAAAAACATTCAGTACTTC.

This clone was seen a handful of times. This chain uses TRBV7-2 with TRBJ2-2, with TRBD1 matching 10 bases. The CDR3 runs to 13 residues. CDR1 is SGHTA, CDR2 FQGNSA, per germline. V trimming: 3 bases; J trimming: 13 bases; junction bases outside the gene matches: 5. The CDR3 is CASSFTDRGRLFF. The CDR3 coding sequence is TGTGCCAGCAGCTTTACGGACAGGGGGAGGCTGTTTTTT.

Here the CDR3 DNA reads TGCGCCAGCAGCCCATCCGGGACAAACCAAGAGACCCAGTACTTC. This sequence encodes CASSPSGTNQETQYF. The chain employs TRBV5-1 and TRBJ2-5; maybe TRBD1 (6 bases). V was pared by 4 bases and J by 0 bases, with 13 bases between. Germline values: CDR1 SGHRS, CDR2 YFSETQ. The CDR3 has 15 amino acids.

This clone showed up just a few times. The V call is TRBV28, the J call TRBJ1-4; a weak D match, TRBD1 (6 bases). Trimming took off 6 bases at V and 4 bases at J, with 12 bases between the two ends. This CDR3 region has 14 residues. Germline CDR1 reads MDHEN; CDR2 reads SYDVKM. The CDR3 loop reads CASSSGAGNEKLFF. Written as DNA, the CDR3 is TGTGCCAGCAGCTCAGGGGCGGGTAATGAAAAACTGTTTTTT.

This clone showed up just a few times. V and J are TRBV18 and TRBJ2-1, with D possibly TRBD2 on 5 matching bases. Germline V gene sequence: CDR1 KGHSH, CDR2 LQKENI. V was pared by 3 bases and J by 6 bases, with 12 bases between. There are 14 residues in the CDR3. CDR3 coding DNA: TGTGCCAGCTCACCCGGGGAGAACTTCAATGAGCAGTTCTTC. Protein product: CASSPGENFNEQFF.

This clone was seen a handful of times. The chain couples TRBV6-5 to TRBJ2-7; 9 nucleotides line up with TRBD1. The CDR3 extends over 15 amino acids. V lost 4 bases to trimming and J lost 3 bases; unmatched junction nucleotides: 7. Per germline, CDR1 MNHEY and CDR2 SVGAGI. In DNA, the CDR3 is TGTGCCAGCAGTTCCCATGGGACAGGGATCTACGAGCAGTACTTC. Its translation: CASSSHGTGIYEQYF.

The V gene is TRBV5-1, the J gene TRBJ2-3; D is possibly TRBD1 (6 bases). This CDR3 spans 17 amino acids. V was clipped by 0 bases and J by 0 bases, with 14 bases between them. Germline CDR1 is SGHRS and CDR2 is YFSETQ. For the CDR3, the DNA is TGCGCCAGCAGCTTGGACCCACAGGGTCTTAGCACAGATACGCAGTATTTT. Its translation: CASSLDPQGLSTDTQYF.

The CDR3 DNA reads TGTGCCAGCACGGGGACTAGCGGGGGACGGGAGCAGTACTTC. This gives the protein CASTGTSGGREQYF. The J gene is TRBJ2-7, the V gene TRBV28; 14 bases are shared with TRBD2. J was trimmed by 7 bases and V by 7 bases; bases with no gene match: 6. Germline CDR1 reads MDHEN; CDR2 reads SYDVKM. This CDR3 contains 14 residues.

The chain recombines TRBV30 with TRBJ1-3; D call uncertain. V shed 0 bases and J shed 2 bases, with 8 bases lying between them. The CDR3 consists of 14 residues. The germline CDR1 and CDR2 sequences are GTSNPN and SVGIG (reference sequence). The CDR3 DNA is TGTGCCTGGAGTGTACCGGGTACTGGAAACACCATATATTTT. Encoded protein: CAWSVPGTGNTIYF.